This T cell receptor (beta chain) came from a study of blood T cell repertoires in COVID-19. Study information: Sources were T cells, B-cell-depleted T cells, or PBMCs; the material itself was cDNA or gDNA.

The data were produced by immunoSEQ multiplex PCR, yet TCRdb's version contains in-frame clones alone and is incomplete. The table lists approximately 82,000 clones, about 92% of them singletons. Material: peripheral blood. The source of this sequence is a woman aged 60 to 75 with active COVID-19.

The CDR3 loop reads CASSPGGGYGYTF. The CDR3, as DNA: TGTGCCAGCAGTCCGGGGGGAGGCTATGGCTACACCTTC. The chain employs TRBV6-5 and TRBJ1-2; a weak D match, TRBD1 (5 bases). The ends were cut back, 5 bases at V and 4 bases at J, with 11 bases in the middle. This CDR3 has 13 amino acids. Germline V gene lookup returns CDR1 MNHEY and CDR2 SVGAGI.